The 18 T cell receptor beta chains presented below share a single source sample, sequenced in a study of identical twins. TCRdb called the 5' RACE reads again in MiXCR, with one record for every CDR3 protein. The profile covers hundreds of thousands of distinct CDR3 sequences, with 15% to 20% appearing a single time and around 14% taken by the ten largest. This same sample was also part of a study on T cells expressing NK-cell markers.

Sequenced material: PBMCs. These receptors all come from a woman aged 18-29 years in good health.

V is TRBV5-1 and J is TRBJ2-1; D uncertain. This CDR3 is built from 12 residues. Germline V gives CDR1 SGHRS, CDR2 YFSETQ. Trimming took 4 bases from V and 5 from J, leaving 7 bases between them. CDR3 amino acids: CASSQLDNEQFF. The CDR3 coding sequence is TGCGCCAGCAGCCAATTGGACAATGAGCAGTTCTTC.

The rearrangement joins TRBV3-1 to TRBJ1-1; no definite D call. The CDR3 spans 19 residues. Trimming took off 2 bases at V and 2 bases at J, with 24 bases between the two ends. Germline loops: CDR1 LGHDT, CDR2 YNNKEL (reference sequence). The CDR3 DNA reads TGTGCCAGCAGCCAATATGATTCGTCGGCTTCTAACCCTAACACTGAAGCTTTCTTT. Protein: CASSQYDSSASNPNTEAFF.

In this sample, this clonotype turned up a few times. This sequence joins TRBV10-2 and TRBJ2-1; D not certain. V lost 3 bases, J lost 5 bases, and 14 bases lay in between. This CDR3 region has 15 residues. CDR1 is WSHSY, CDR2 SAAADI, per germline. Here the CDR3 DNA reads TGCGCCAGCAGTGACGCCCGAAAGCTCCACAATGAGCAGTTCTTC. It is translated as CASSDARKLHNEQFF.

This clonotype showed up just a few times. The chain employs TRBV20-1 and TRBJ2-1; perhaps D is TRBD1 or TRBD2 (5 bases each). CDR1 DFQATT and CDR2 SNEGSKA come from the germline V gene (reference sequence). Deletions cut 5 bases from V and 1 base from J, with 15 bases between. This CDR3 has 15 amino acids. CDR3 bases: TGCAGTGCTCCCGCCGGGACCTCTTCCTACAATGAGCAGTTCTTC. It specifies CSAPAGTSSYNEQFF.

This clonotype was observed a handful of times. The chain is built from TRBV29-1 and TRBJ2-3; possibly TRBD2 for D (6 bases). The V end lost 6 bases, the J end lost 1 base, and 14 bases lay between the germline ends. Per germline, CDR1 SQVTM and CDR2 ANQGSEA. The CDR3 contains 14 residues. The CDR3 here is CSVEGWGGTDTQYF. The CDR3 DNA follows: TGCAGCGTCGAGGGTTGGGGGGGCACAGATACGCAGTATTTT.

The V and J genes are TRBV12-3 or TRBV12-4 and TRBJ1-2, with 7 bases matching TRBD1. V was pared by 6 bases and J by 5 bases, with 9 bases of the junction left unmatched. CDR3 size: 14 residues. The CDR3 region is CASRYDRDSYGYTF. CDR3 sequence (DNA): TGTGCCAGCAGATATGACCGGGACAGTTATGGCTACACCTTC.

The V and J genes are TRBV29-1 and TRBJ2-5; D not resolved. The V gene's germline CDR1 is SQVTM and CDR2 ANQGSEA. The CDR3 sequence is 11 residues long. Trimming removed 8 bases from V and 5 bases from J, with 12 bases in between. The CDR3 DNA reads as TGCAGCTTCTACTATTGGGAGACCCAGTACTTC. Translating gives CSFYYWETQYF.

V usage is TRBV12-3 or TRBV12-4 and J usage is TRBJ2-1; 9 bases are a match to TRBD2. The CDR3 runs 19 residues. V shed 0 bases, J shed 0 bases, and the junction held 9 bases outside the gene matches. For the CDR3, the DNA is TGTGCCAGCAGTTTAGCGCTTTCCGGACTAGCGAGCTCCTACAATGAGCAGTTCTTC. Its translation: CASSLALSGLASSYNEQFF.

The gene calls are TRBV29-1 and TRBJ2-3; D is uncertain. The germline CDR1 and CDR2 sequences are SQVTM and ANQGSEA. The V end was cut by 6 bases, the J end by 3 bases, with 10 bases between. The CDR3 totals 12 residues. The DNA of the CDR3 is TGCAGCGTCGTGTTTCGAACAGATACGCAGTATTTT. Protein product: CSVVFRTDTQYF.

This CDR3 is CAIPTTGNYNEQFF. DNA of the CDR3: TGTGCCATCCCTACGACAGGGAACTACAATGAGCAGTTCTTC. The rearrangement uses TRBV12-3 or TRBV12-4 and TRBJ2-1; 7 bases map to TRBD1. There are 14 residues in the CDR3. Trimming cost V 10 bases and J 3 bases; bases outside gene matches: 9.

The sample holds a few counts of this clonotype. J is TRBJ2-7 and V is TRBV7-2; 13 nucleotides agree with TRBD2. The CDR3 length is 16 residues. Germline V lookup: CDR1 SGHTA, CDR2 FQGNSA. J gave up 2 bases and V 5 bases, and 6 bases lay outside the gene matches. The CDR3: CASSTAGTSGTYEQYF. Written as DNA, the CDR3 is TGTGCCAGCAGCACTGCCGGGACTAGCGGGACCTACGAGCAGTACTTC.

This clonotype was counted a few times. In nucleotides, the CDR3 is TGTGCCAGCAGCTCGGACGCAGGGTTGGGTTACGAGCAGTACTTC. Protein: CASSSDAGLGYEQYF. This chain uses TRBV12-3 or TRBV12-4 with TRBJ2-7; TRBD1 is a possible D gene (5 bases). This CDR3 has 15 residues. Trimming cost V 6 bases and J 4 bases, with 19 bases left between them.

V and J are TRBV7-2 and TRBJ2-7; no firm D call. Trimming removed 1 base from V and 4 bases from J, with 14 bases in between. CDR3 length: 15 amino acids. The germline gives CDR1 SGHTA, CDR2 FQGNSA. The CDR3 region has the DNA TGTGCCAGCAGCTTAGGTGCGCAGCCTGGTTACGAGCAGTACTTC. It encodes CASSLGAQPGYEQYF.

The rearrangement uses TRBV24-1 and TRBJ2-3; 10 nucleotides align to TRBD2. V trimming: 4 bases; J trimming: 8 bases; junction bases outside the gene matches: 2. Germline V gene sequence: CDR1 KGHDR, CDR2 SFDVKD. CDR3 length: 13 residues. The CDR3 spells CATSESGRGTQYF. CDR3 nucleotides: TGTGCCACCAGTGAGAGCGGGAGGGGTACGCAGTATTTT.

CDR3 in DNA: TGTGCCAGCAGCACCACAGGGCGGGTAAGCTCCTACAATGAGCAGTTCTTC. Translating gives CASSTTGRVSSYNEQFF. The chain links TRBV9 to TRBJ2-1; D possibly corresponds to TRBD1 (6 bases). The germline V gene encodes CDR1 SGDLS and CDR2 YYNGEE. V dropped 4 bases and J dropped 0 bases, with 17 bases sitting between them. The CDR3 extends over 17 amino acids.

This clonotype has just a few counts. CDR3 DNA: TGTGCCAGCAGTCTCACAGGGAGCACTGAAGCTTTCTTT. Residues: CASSLTGSTEAFF. This rearrangement joins TRBV12-3 or TRBV12-4 to TRBJ1-1; tentatively, D is TRBD1 (6 bases). The CDR3 has 13 residues. Trimming shortened V by 5 bases and J by 4 bases, and 11 bases separated the two germline ends.

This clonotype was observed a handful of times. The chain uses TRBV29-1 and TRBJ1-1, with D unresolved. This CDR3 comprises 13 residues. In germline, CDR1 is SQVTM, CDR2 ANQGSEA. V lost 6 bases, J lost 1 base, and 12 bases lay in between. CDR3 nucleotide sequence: TGCAGCGTCCTGGTCCAAGGGAACACTGAAGCTTTCTTT. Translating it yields CSVLVQGNTEAFF.

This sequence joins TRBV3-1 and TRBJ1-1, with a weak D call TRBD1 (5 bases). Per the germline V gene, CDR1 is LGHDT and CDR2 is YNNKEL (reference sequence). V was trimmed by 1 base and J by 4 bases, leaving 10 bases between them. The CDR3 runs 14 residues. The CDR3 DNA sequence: TGTGCCAGCAGCCAAGGGGGGGTAGGCACTGAAGCTTTCTTT. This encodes CASSQGGVGTEAFF.